The subject of this entry is one TCR beta chain. This specimen comes from a study of blood T cell repertoires in COVID-19. Turning to the study itself: Both acute and convalescent COVID-19 samples were obtained from the United States, Italy and Spain. The analysed material was cDNA or gDNA that came from T cells, B-cell-depleted T cells, or PBMCs.

In the authors' methods: Reference gene primer amplification gave estimated nucleated cell counts. The repertoire was sequenced with immunoSEQ multiplex PCR; TCRdb's copy has only in-frame clones and lacks some. Clone size and V and J calls were adopted from that table, with D and trimming inferred from the DNA. The data contain about 200,000 clones, more than 70% of them singletons. This receptor was obtained from a young man with active or convalescent COVID-19. Sequencing was done on a sample of peripheral blood.

CDR3 DNA: TGTGCCAGTAGTATGTGGCAGGGTTTTTCGGAAGCTTTCTTT. As protein: CASSMWQGFSEAFF. The chain uses TRBV19 and TRBJ1-1, with D possibly matching TRBD1 (5 bases). The CDR3 totals 14 residues. The germline V gene encodes CDR1 LNHDA and CDR2 SQIVND (reference sequence). The V and J ends lost 3 bases and 8 bases respectively, with 16 bases between them.